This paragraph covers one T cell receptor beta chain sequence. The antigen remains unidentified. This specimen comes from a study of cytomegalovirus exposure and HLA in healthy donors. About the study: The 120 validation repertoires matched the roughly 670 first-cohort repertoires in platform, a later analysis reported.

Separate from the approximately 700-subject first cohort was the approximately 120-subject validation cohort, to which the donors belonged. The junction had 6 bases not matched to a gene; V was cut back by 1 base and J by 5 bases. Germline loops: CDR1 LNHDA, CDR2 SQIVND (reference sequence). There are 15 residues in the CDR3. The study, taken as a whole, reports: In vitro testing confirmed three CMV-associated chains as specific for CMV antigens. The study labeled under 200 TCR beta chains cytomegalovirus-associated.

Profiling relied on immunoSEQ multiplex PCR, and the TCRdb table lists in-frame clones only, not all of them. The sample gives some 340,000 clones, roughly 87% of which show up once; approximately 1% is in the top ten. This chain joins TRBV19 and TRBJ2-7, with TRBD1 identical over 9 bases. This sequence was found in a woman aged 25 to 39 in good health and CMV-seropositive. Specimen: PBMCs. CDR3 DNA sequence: TGTGCCAGTAGTATAGTAGGGACAGGGCTGGACGAGCAGTACTTC. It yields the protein CASSIVGTGLDEQYF.